This entry is about one T cell receptor beta chain. As yet, its antigen is unknown. TCRdb reprocessed the RT-PCR reads with MiXCR, giving one entry per CDR3 protein. The sample lists roughly 500,000 distinct CDR3 sequences, approximately 15% seen once, with less than 4% in the top ten. This record comes from a study of response to subunit inactivated influenza vaccine. Study-wide results and caveats: The authors proposed limited new T cell recruitment per seasonal influenza vaccination.

The V end was cut by 7 bases, the J end by 4 bases, with 18 bases between. The CDR3 length is 15 residues. The material sequenced was CD4+ T cells sorted from PBMCs, taken about 23 months after vaccination. This rearrangement joins TRBV12-3 or TRBV12-4 to TRBJ2-3, with TRBD2 as a possible D gene (6 bases). This TCR came from a man between 50 and 69 years old who received an inactivated influenza vaccine. This CDR3 reads CASTQTGGIADTQYF. As DNA, the CDR3 is TGTGCCAGCACCCAAACCGGAGGGATCGCAGATACGCAGTATTTT.